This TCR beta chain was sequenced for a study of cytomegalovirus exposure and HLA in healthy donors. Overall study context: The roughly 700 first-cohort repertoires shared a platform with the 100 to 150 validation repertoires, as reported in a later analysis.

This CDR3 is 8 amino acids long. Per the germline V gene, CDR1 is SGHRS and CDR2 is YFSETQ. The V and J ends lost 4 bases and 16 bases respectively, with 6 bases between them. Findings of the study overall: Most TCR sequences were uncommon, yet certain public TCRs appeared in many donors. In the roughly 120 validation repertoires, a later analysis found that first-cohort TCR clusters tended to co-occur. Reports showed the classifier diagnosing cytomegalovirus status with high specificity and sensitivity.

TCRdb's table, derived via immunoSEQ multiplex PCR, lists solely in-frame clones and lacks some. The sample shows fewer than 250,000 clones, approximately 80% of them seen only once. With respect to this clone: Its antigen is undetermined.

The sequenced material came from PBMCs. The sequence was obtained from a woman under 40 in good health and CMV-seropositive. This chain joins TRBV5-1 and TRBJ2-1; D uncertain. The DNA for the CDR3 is TGCGCCAGCAGCCTTCCCTTCTTC. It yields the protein CASSLPFF.